The clone carrying this TCR beta chain was counted at least ten times. The data derive from a study of T cells in Graves' hyperthyroidism and ophthalmopathy. RNA transcripts served as the template for amplifying TCR beta CDR3 regions. The TCR CDR3 was amplified in a first-round RT-PCR using the HTBI primer set. TCRdb independently ran MiXCR on the multiplex PCR reads; one entry per CDR3 protein. The table has 96,000 or so distinct CDR3 sequences, just over 50% seen once. CDR3 size: 13 residues. The germline V and J ends were trimmed by 5 bases and 5 bases, with 13 bases remaining between them. Germline V CDR1 and CDR2: SEHNR, FQNEAQ (reference sequence).

The chain uses TRBV7-9 and TRBJ2-7, with unresolved D. Sequencing used blood. This clonotype was obtained from a woman between 40 and 50 years old with Graves' hyperthyroidism. CDR3 sequence (DNA): TGTGCCAGCAGCCCCCCACCCCCAAACGAGCAGTACTTC. As protein: CASSPPPPNEQYF.